This TCR beta chain was profiled in a study of cytotoxic CD8 clonotypes in ibrutinib-treated CLL (TCRdb year 2021). Concerning the study at large: The cohort had over ten relapsed/refractory and 15 treatment-naive patients; roughly 17 were IGHV unmutated. Partial responses were observed in some 24 patients and complete responses in 2; after a median follow-up of 68 months, remission was maintained in around 14 patients and progression was observed in approximately twelve. Response samples were obtained after a median of 12 months of treatment, with a range of roughly 6 to 36 months. An average of about 260,000 productive templates and roughly 94,000 productive rearrangements was obtained per sample. Longitudinal samples were obtainable from about 30% of the roughly 90 participants in the trial. Cryopreserved peripheral blood mononuclear cells were obtained before treatment, at response, and at either sustained remission or disease progression. Every sample from remission and from progressive disease was obtained while the patients were still on ibrutinib.

A MiSeq instrument was used for deep resolution sequencing, which targeted depths ranging from 1 in 1 million up to 1 in 200,000 T cells, with coverage averaging 10x for each clonotype. The immunoSEQ hsTCRB Kit was used to generate the TCR beta libraries. The authors processed their data as follows. ImmunoSEQ Data Assistant and ImmunoSEQ Analyzer were used for data analysis, and V, D and J genes were assigned according to IMGT definitions. Clonality, which ranges from 0 to 1, was calculated by subtracting the normalized Shannon entropy of productive rearrangement frequencies from one. Only overrepresented clonotypes making up at least 0.05% of the repertoire of each patient were included in the public clonotype analysis. Thirteen repertoires from age-matched healthy donors, obtained from immuneACCESS, served as clonality controls. Held by TCRdb, this immuneACCESS table contains in-frame sequences only and omits some clones. Under half of the omission traces to an unresolved V gene where checked; the cause of the rest is unknown. D and trimming were read from the DNA, whereas the V and J calls and clone size are those reported in that table. The sample has about 140,000 clones on record, around 90% of them singletons. The leading ten clones occupy 11% of the sample.

Taken with the paper, the label for time point translates to: approximately eleven months on ibrutinib. Around 1.8 micrograms of genomic DNA were extracted from cryopreserved PBMCs for TCR beta library preparation. Longitudinal blood samples from CLL patients on ibrutinib monotherapy underwent high-throughput TCR beta sequencing. Patients were enrolled in a phase 2 open-label single-center ibrutinib monotherapy trial. The germline V gene encodes CDR1 GTSNPN and CDR2 SVGIG (reference sequence). The CDR3 has 19 amino acids, counting the end cysteine and phenylalanine. Left in the record is the CDR3 DNA by itself, 57 bases read in frame from the first base. V loses 0 bases at its end and J loses 2 bases; junction bases beyond the gene matches: 16. On the study overall, not on this receptor specifically: Sampling times were not matched between sustained-remission and progressing patients, and lymph node repertoires were not studied. Baseline clonality was found to be higher than that of age-matched healthy donors and was strongly correlated with circulating CD8+ T-cell counts. Public clonotypes were rare and either shrank or stayed stable during treatment, and the rise in clonality at ibrutinib response reflected expansion of private clonotypes. At ibrutinib response clonality went up, during sustained remission it held steady, and at progression it dropped back toward baseline.

The sample holds one count of this clone. Its antigen has not been determined. Per-base quality was not reported, and no clone a single base away is much larger than it. Sequencing was performed on PBMCs, taken after 12 months of ibrutinib treatment. This receptor chain uses TRBV30 and TRBJ2-3, with TRBD2 identical over 8 junction bases. This TCR was recovered from a human donor with chronic lymphocytic leukemia. The CDR3 loop reads CAWSVMRGPGLGVTDTQYF. Here is the DNA: TGTGCCTGGAGTGTAATGCGTGGGCCGGGACTAGGGGTCACAGATACGCAGTATTTT.